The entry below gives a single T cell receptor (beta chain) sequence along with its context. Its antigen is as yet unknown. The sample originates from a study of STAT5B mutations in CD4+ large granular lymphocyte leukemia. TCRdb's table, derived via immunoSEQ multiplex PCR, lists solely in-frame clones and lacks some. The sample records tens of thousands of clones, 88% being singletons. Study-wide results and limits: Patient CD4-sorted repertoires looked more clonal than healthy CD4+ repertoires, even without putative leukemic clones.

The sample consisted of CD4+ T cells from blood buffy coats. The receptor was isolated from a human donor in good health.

Here the CDR3 reads CASTDGGGAWGNTEAFF. In DNA form, the CDR3 reads TGTGCCAGTACTGACGGGGGGGGCGCGTGGGGGAACACTGAAGCTTTCTTT. The V gene is TRBV19, the J gene TRBJ1-1, with a weak D call TRBD1 (6 bases). The CDR3 totals 17 residues. V was cut by 7 bases and J by 1 base, with 22 bases left in between. Looked up from germline, CDR1 is LNHDA and CDR2 is SQIVND (reference sequence). The complete variable domain, with remaining parts taken from reference TRBV19 and TRBJ1-1, reads DGGITQSPKYLFRKEGQNVTLSCEQNLNHDAMYWYRQDPGQGLRLIYYSQIVNDFQKGDIAEGYSVSREKKESFPLTVTSAQKNPTAFYLCASTDGGGAWGNTEAFFGQGTRLTVV.